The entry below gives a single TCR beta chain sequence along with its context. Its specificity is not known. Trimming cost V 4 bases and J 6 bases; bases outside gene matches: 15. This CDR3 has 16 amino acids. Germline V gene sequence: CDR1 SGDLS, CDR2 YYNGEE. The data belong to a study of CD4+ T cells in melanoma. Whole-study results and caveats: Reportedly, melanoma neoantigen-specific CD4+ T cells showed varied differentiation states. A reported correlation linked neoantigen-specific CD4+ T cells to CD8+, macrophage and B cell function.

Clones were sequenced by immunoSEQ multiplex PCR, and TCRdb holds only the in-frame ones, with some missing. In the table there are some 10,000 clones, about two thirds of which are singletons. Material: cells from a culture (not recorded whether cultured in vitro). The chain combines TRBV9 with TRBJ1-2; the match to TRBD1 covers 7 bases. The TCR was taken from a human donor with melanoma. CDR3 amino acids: CASSRGRSEGADGYTF. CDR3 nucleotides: TGTGCCAGCAGCCGCGGGAGAAGTGAGGGGGCGGATGGCTACACCTTC.